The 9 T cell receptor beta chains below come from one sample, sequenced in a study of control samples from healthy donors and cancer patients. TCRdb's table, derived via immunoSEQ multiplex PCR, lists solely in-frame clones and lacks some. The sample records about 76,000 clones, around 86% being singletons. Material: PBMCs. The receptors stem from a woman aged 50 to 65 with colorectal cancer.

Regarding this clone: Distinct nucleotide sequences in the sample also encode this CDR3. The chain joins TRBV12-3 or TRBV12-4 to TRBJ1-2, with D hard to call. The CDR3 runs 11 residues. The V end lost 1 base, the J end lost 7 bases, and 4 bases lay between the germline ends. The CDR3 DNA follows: TGTGCCAGCAGTTTAGGGTTTGGCTACACCTTC. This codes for CASSLGFGYTF.

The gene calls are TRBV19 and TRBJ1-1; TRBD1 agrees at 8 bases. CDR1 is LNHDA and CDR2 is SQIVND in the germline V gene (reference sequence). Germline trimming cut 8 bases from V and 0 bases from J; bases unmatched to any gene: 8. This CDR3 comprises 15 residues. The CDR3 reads CASHQDRAMNTEAFF. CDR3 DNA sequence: TGTGCCAGTCACCAGGACAGGGCAATGAACACTGAAGCTTTCTTT. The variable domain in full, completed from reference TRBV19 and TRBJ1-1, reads DGGITQSPKYLFRKEGQNVTLSCEQNLNHDAMYWYRQDPGQGLRLIYYSQIVNDFQKGDIAEGYSVSREKKESFPLTVTSAQKNPTAFYLCASHQDRAMNTEAFFGQGTRLTVV.

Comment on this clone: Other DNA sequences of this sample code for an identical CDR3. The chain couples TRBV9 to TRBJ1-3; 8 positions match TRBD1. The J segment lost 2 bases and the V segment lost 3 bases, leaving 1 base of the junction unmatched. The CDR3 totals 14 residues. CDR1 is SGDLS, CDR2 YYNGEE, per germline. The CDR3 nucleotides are TGTGCCAGCAGCGCACAGGGGGCTGGAAACACCATATATTTT. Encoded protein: CASSAQGAGNTIYF. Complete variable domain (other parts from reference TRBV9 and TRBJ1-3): DSGVTQTPKHLITATGQRVTLRCSPRSGDLSVYWYQQSLDQGLQFLIQYYNGEERAKGNILERFSAQQFPDLHSELNLSSLELGDSALYFCASSAQGAGNTIYFGEGSWLTVV.

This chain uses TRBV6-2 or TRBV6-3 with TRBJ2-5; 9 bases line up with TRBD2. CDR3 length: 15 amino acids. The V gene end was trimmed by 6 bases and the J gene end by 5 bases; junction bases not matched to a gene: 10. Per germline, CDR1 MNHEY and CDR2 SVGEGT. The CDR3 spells CASSPGTSRIETQYF. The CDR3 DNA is TGTGCCAGCAGCCCCGGGACTAGCCGGATCGAGACCCAGTACTTC.

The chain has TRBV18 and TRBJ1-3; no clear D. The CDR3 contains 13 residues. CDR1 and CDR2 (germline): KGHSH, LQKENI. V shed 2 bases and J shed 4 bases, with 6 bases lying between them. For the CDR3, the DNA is TGTGCCAGCTCACCAGGGGAGGGAAACACCATATATTTT. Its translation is CASSPGEGNTIYF.

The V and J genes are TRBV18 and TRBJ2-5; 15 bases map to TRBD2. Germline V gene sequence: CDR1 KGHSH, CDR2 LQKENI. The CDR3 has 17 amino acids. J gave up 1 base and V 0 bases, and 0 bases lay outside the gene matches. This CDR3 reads CASSPPGLAGGQETQYF. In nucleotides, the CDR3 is TGTGCCAGCTCACCACCGGGACTAGCGGGGGGCCAAGAGACCCAGTACTTC.

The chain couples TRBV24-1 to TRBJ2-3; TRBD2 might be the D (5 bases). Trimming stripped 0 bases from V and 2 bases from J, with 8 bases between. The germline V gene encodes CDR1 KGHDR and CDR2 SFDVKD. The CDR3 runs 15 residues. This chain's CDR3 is CATSDLQRATDTQYF. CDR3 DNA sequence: TGTGCCACCAGTGATTTGCAGAGGGCCACAGATACGCAGTATTTT.

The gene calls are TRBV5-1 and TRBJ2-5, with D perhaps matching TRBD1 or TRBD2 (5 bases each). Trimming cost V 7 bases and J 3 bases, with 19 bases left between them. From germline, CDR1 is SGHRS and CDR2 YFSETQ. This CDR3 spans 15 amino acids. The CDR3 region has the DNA TGCGCCAGCCGCGCCGCCCCGGGGCTGGAAGAGACCCAGTACTTC. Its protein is CASRAAPGLEETQYF.

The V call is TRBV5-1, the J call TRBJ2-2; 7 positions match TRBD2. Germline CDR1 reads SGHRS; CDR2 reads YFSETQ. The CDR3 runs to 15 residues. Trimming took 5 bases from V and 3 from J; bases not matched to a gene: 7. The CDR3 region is CASSPGGRHTGELFF. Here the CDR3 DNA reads TGCGCCAGCAGTCCCGGGGGGAGACACACCGGGGAGCTGTTTTTT.